The T cell receptor beta chain described here comes from a study of shared clonotypes between healthy human individuals. Study details: A couple of women and a few men aged 18 to 49 made up the donors.

Using ten immunoSEQ deep assay plates, investigators sequenced unsorted PBMC DNA. Using immunoSEQ multiplex PCR, the repertoire was profiled, and TCRdb retains in-frame clones only, with some absent. This sample carries roughly 500,000 clones, 60% to 80% of them seen once, and the ten largest clones take approximately 12%. Looked up from germline, CDR1 is MDHEN and CDR2 is SYDVKM. Trimming left V 3 bases short and J 5 bases short, with 13 bases between. This CDR3 is 15 amino acids long. The study enrolled healthy HIV-negative adults without recent acute infections or vaccinations as donors. All of the donors resided in Nashville, Tennessee, and each was a Caucasian adult.

Sequences were obtained from PBMCs. This receptor was taken from a woman aged 40 to 50 in good health. Some clones in this sample may be carry-over from other donors' samples. This rearrangement joins TRBV28 to TRBJ1-4; a weak D match, TRBD1 (5 bases). The CDR3 sequence: CASSLYGDENEKLFF. CDR3 nucleotide sequence: TGTGCCAGCAGTTTGTATGGGGACGAGAATGAAAAACTGTTTTTT.